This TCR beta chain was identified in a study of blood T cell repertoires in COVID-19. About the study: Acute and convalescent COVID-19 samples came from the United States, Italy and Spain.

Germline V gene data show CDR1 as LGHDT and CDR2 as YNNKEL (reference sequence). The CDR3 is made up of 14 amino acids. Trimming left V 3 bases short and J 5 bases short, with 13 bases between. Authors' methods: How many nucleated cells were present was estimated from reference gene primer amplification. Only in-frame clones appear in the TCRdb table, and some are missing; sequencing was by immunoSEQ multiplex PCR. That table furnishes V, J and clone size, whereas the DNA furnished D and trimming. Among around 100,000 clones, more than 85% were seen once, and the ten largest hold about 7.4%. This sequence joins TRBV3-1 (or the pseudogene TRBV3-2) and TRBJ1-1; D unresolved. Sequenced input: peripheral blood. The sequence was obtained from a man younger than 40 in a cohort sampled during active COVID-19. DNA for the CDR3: TGTGCCAGCAGCCAGTATCGGGGTTTAACTGAAGCTTTCTTT. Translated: CASSQYRGLTEAFF.